Shown below are 31 T cell receptor beta chains from a single sample sequenced in a study of T cell responses to AZD1222 COVID-19 vaccine. Assay: immunoSEQ multiplex PCR; the TCRdb copy retains only in-frame clones and omits some. Of about 60,000 clones listed, approximately 90% are singletons. The source material was peripheral blood, sampled 28 days after the second dose of the MenACWY control vaccine. All receptors come from an adult who received the MenACWY meningococcal vaccine as a control.

The V gene is TRBV28, the J gene TRBJ2-7; 7 bases are a match to TRBD1. Germline V gene sequence: CDR1 MDHEN, CDR2 SYDVKM. Losses at the gene ends were 4 bases for V and 0 bases for J; bases not matched to a gene: 3. The CDR3 covers 14 residues. The CDR3 loop reads CASSSGGSSYEQYF. In nucleotides, the CDR3 is TGTGCCAGCAGTTCAGGGGGTAGCTCCTACGAGCAGTACTTC.

The genes are TRBV6-5 and TRBJ2-7; D is tentatively TRBD1 or TRBD2 (6 bases each). Germline loops: CDR1 MNHEY, CDR2 SVGAGI. V lost 4 bases, J lost 3 bases, and 13 bases lay in between. CDR3 size: 14 residues. The CDR3 coding sequence is TGTGCCAGCAGTTCTGGAGGGGGACTCTACGAGCAGTACTTC. It encodes CASSSGGGLYEQYF.

This clone has only one observation. The chain couples TRBV5-8 to TRBJ1-3; D is possibly TRBD1 (6 bases). The CDR3 has 15 amino acids. Trimming took off 4 bases at V and 0 bases at J, with 11 bases between the two ends. From germline, CDR1 is SGHTS and CDR2 YDEGEE. The chain's CDR3 is CASSPGAISGNTIYF. Here the CDR3 DNA reads TGTGCCAGCAGCCCGGGGGCGATCTCTGGAAACACCATATATTTT.

The chain is built from TRBV11-2 and TRBJ2-1; D may be TRBD2 (6 bases). CDR3 size: 19 residues. Germline CDR1 is SGHAT and CDR2 is FQNNGV. V dropped 0 bases and J dropped 0 bases, with 18 bases sitting between them. Written as DNA, the CDR3 is TGTGCCAGCAGCTTAGAAGGGTCCGCTAGCGCTCGCTCCTACAATGAGCAGTTCTTC. Amino acids: CASSLEGSASARSYNEQFF.

The table lists this clone with a count of one. V is TRBV10-1 and J is TRBJ2-7; possibly TRBD2 for D (6 bases). From germline, CDR1 is WNHNN and CDR2 SYGVQD (reference sequence). V was clipped by 8 bases and J by 4 bases, with 18 bases between them. The CDR3 totals 14 residues. The CDR3 nucleotides read TGCGCCAGCCCTCCGGCGGGATCTAGGTACGAGCAGTACTTC. Amino acid sequence: CASPPAGSRYEQYF.

V and J are TRBV16 and TRBJ1-1; D not resolved. The CDR3 consists of 13 residues. Trimming pared 0 bases from V and 1 base from J, leaving 3 bases between. The V gene's germline CDR1 is KGHSY and CDR2 FQNENV. The CDR3 loop is CASSQSPNTEAFF. The CDR3, as DNA: TGTGCCAGCAGCCAATCACCGAACACTGAAGCTTTCTTT.

In its sample, this clone was seen once. V gene TRBV7-2 combines with J gene TRBJ1-1; 9 nucleotides line up with TRBD1. CDR3 length: 13 residues. The germline V gene has CDR1 SGHTA and CDR2 FQGNSA. The ends lost 4 bases at V and 11 bases at J; junction bases unmatched: 8. CDR3 sequence (DNA): TGTGCCAGCAGCTCGACTTCACAGGGGGCGGCTTTCTTT. Amino acid sequence: CASSSTSQGAAFF. Supplemented by reference TRBV7-2 and TRBJ1-1, the full variable domain reads GAGVSQSPSNKVTEKGKDVELRCDPISGHTALYWYRQSLGQGLEFLIYFQGNSAPDKSGLPSDRFSAERTGGSVSTLTIQRTQQEDSAVYLCASSSTSQGAAFFGQGTRLTVV.

The V call is TRBV24-1, the J call TRBJ2-4; D unresolved. The CDR3 runs 15 residues. The V gene's germline CDR1 is KGHDR and CDR2 SFDVKD. Trimming pared 9 bases from V and 0 bases from J, leaving 14 bases between. The CDR3 DNA reads as TGTGCCACCCCGGGTGGTCCCAGAGCCAAAAACATTCAGTACTTC. This sequence encodes CATPGGPRAKNIQYF.

As concerns this clone: This CDR3 fails to terminate in the conserved phenylalanine or tryptophan, so it likely reflects a read error. The DNA is left out, because the CDR3 cannot be placed on it with certainty; the CDR3 is given as TCRdb lists it. The chain carries TRBV4-1 and TRBJ2-7. CDR1 is MGHRA, CDR2 YSYEKL, per germline. The CDR3 has 8 residues if both end residues are counted. The CDR3 is CASSQGPS.

The chain links TRBV27 to TRBJ1-2; D uncertain. This CDR3 is 13 amino acids long. Germline CDR1 MNHEY, CDR2 SMNVEV (reference sequence). The V gene lost 2 bases and the J gene lost 5 bases, with 9 bases spanning the gap. The CDR3 loop is CASSLEVGYGYTF. The CDR3 DNA is TGTGCCAGCAGTTTAGAGGTTGGGTATGGCTACACCTTC.

J is TRBJ1-3 and V is TRBV19; D not resolved. Germline CDR1 reads LNHDA; CDR2 reads SQIVND (reference sequence). V shed 2 bases and J shed 0 bases, with 5 bases lying between them. This CDR3 comprises 14 residues. The DNA for the CDR3 is TGTGCCAGTAGTATACGGGGCTCTGGAAACACCATATATTTT. Protein sequence: CASSIRGSGNTIYF.

This clone has just one count. CDR3 DNA sequence: TGTGCCAGCAGCCAGCTATACGAGCAGTACTTC. Translation gives CASSQLYEQYF. The chain combines TRBV3-1 (or the pseudogene TRBV3-2) with TRBJ2-7; D is unclear. Trimming took 3 bases from V and 4 from J, leaving 4 bases between them. The germline V gene has CDR1 LGHDT and CDR2 YNNKEL (reference sequence). The CDR3 contains 11 residues.

The V gene is TRBV7-3, the J gene TRBJ2-3, with D possibly TRBD2 on 7 matching bases. In germline, CDR1 is SGHTA, CDR2 FQGTGA. V lost 7 bases, J lost 4 bases, and 18 bases lay in between. CDR3 length: 15 amino acids. The CDR3 coding sequence is TGTGCCAGCACCGGGGGCGGGGAGGGGCCAGATACGCAGTATTTT. Translating gives CASTGGGEGPDTQYF.

The rearrangement links TRBV30 to TRBJ2-3; weak D call: TRBD2 (5 bases). The CDR3 totals 13 residues. Trimming removed 4 bases from V and 5 bases from J, with 13 bases in between. The germline V gene has CDR1 GTSNPN and CDR2 SVGIG (reference sequence). CDR3: CAWNREVGDTQYF. The CDR3 region has the DNA TGTGCCTGGAATCGGGAAGTCGGAGATACGCAGTATTTT. Filled out from reference TRBV30 and TRBJ2-3, the complete variable domain reads SQTIHQWPATLVQPVGSPLSLECTVEGTSNPNLYWYRQAAGRGLQLLFYSVGIGQISSEVPQNLSASRPQDRQFILSSKKLLLSDSGFYLCAWNREVGDTQYFGPGTRLTVL.

The chain carries TRBV7-8 and TRBJ2-1; 7 nucleotides match TRBD2. The CDR3 covers 14 residues. The germline V gene has CDR1 SGHVS and CDR2 FQNEAQ. J gave up 9 bases and V 4 bases, and 9 bases lay outside the gene matches. The CDR3 coding sequence is TGTGCCAGCAGCTGGGTGGGAGGGCCGGTTGAGCAGTTCTTC. Translating it yields CASSWVGGPVEQFF.

The CDR3 bases are TGTGCCAGCAGGCGTTGGGGAGCGGGAGTTGATCGCCACACCGGGGAGCTGTTTTTT. Amino acid sequence: CASRRWGAGVDRHTGELFF. The rearrangement links TRBV28 to TRBJ2-2, with TRBD2 matching over 8 bases. CDR3 length: 19 residues. Germline CDR1 reads MDHEN; CDR2 reads SYDVKM. V gave up 6 bases and J gave up 3 bases; unmatched junction bases: 18.

This chain joins TRBV7-8 and TRBJ2-2; either TRBD1 or TRBD2 may fit D (6 bases each). The ends were cut back, 6 bases at V and 5 bases at J, with 16 bases in the middle. Germline V gives CDR1 SGHVS, CDR2 FQNEAQ. The CDR3 consists of 15 residues. The CDR3 reads CASSSGQGRTGELFF. For the CDR3, the DNA is TGTGCCAGCAGTTCGGGGCAGGGGAGGACCGGGGAGCTGTTTTTT.

The rearrangement links TRBV27 to TRBJ2-7; 8 nucleotides line up with TRBD1. Germline CDR1 is MNHEY and CDR2 is SMNVEV (reference sequence). The trim removed 5 bases at V and 4 bases at J, leaving 10 bases unmatched. The CDR3 consists of 15 residues. The CDR3 loop reads CASSRGTGLLYEQYF. As DNA, the CDR3 is TGTGCCAGCAGTAGAGGGACAGGACTACTTTACGAGCAGTACTTC.

The chain has TRBV7-2 and TRBJ2-7; D is perhaps TRBD2 (6 bases). V lost 2 bases and J lost 2, with 16 bases in between. Germline CDR1 SGHTA, CDR2 FQGNSA. The CDR3 totals 16 residues. The CDR3 bases are TGTGCCAGCAGCTTATCGGGGGTCCCCAGGACCTACGAGCAGTACTTC. Its protein is CASSLSGVPRTYEQYF.

This clone was found a few times. The V and J genes are TRBV4-1 and TRBJ2-3; no reliable D call. The ends were cut back, 1 base at V and 7 bases at J, with 6 bases in the middle. Per germline, CDR1 MGHRA and CDR2 YSYEKL. This CDR3 has 12 amino acids. CDR3 nucleotides: TGCGCCAGCAGCCAAGTCGGATATACGCAGTATTTT. Amino acids: CASSQVGYTQYF.

This clone was detected only once. The genes are TRBV27 and TRBJ1-3; D gene unclear. Looked up from germline, CDR1 is MNHEY and CDR2 is SMNVEV (reference sequence). The CDR3 has 13 amino acids. Trimming removed 8 bases from V and 4 bases from J, with 12 bases in between. CDR3 region: CASAKTSGNTIYF. In DNA, the CDR3 is TGTGCCAGCGCCAAGACCTCCGGAAACACCATATATTTT.

The J gene is TRBJ1-2, the V gene TRBV18; possibly TRBD1 for D (6 bases). V was clipped by 3 bases and J by 2 bases, with 10 bases between them. The CDR3 has 14 amino acids. CDR1 and CDR2 from the germline V gene are KGHSH and LQKENI. The DNA for the CDR3 is TGTGCCAGCTCACCCCTGGACAGCAACTATGGCTACACCTTC. It translates to CASSPLDSNYGYTF.

The chain carries TRBV30 and TRBJ2-7; a possible D gene is TRBD2 (6 bases). V was trimmed by 3 bases and J by 7 bases, leaving 19 bases between them. The germline CDR1 and CDR2 sequences are GTSNPN and SVGIG (reference sequence). This CDR3 spans 14 amino acids. DNA of the CDR3: TGTGCCTGGAGACTAGCCGGGAGCAAGGGGGAGCAGTACTTC. This sequence encodes CAWRLAGSKGEQYF.

The chain combines TRBV5-4 with TRBJ1-1; 8 bases match TRBD1. From germline, CDR1 is SGHNT and CDR2 YYREEE (reference sequence). V dropped 1 base and J dropped 5; count of bases not matched to a gene: 4. The CDR3 is 14 amino acids. The CDR3 DNA is TGTGCCAGCAGCTTGCAGGGGGCGGTGACTGAAGCTTTCTTT. Protein sequence: CASSLQGAVTEAFF.

This chain uses TRBV15 with TRBJ2-1; D perhaps matches TRBD2 (5 bases). Between the trimmed V and J ends, which lost 5 bases and 2 bases, there was a span of 25 bases. Germline loops: CDR1 LNHNV, CDR2 YYDKDF (reference sequence). The CDR3 is 19 residues long. The CDR3 region has the DNA TGTGCCACCAGCGGAACGACCCGACAACTAGTGGGTCCCTACAATGAGCAGTTCTTC. Translation: CATSGTTRQLVGPYNEQFF.

The chain has TRBV30 and TRBJ2-5; 7 bases match TRBD2. In germline, CDR1 is GTSNPN, CDR2 SVGIG (reference sequence). V gave up 1 base and J gave up 8 bases; unmatched junction bases: 4. The CDR3 spans 12 residues. Here the CDR3 reads CAWSGAGDTQYF. Here the CDR3 DNA reads TGTGCCTGGAGTGGGGCGGGAGATACCCAGTACTTC.

The rearrangement links TRBV7-9 to TRBJ1-2; perhaps TRBD1 as D (5 bases). The V gene's germline CDR1 is SEHNR and CDR2 FQNEAQ (reference sequence). Trimming shortened V by 5 bases and J by 7 bases, and 20 bases separated the two germline ends. The CDR3 consists of 15 residues. The CDR3 is CASSPRGGDVGGYTF. The CDR3 coding sequence is TGTGCCAGCAGCCCCCGGGGGGGGGACGTAGGTGGCTACACCTTC.

The chain is built from TRBV27 and TRBJ2-1, with TRBD2 matching 7 bases. The CDR3 spans 14 residues. The germline CDR1 and CDR2 sequences are MNHEY and SMNVEV (reference sequence). The ends lost 5 bases at V and 6 bases at J; junction bases unmatched: 7. Here the CDR3 reads CASSLDGGGNEQFF. DNA for the CDR3: TGTGCCAGCAGTCTGGATGGCGGGGGCAATGAGCAGTTCTTC.

The chain carries TRBV19 and TRBJ1-1; D remains unclear. The CDR3 consists of 13 residues. Germline V gene data show CDR1 as LNHDA and CDR2 as SQIVND (reference sequence). Trimming pared 5 bases from V and 5 bases from J, leaving 12 bases between. The CDR3 DNA is TGTGCCAGTAGTCAAGGGATGGAGACTGAAGCTTTCTTT. This gives the protein CASSQGMETEAFF.

This rearrangement joins TRBV6-6 to TRBJ2-1; 8 bases align to TRBD2. After removal of 6 bases from V and 9 bases from J, the junction contained 13 bases not matched to a gene. This CDR3 has 15 residues. Germline loops: CDR1 MNHNY, CDR2 SVGAGI (reference sequence). The CDR3 region is CASSPLADAGGEQFF. CDR3 nucleotides: TGTGCCAGCAGCCCACTAGCGGACGCCGGGGGTGAGCAGTTCTTC.

The chain joins TRBV30 to TRBJ1-2; D possibly corresponds to TRBD1 (5 bases). V shed 0 bases and J shed 7 bases, with 12 bases lying between them. CDR1 is GTSNPN and CDR2 is SVGIG in the germline V gene (reference sequence). CDR3 length equals 13 residues. DNA of the CDR3: TGTGCCTGGAGTGTCGGGCTGGACACTGGCTACACCTTC. Protein sequence: CAWSVGLDTGYTF.